The 7 T cell receptor beta chains below were found in one sample sequenced in a study of technical replicates of blood from a few donors. Sequencing used immunoSEQ multiplex PCR; TCRdb keeps in-frame clones, though not all of them. The data show approximately 81,000 clones, 96% seen once. Sequencing input: T cells isolated from PBMCs. The origin of the receptors is a human donor in good health.

The chain couples TRBV27 to TRBJ2-2; 8 positions agree with TRBD2. The CDR3 extends over 19 amino acids. With 4 bases clipped from V and 4 bases from J, the junction kept 17 bases outside the gene matches. Germline V CDR1 and CDR2: MNHEY, SMNVEV (reference sequence). This CDR3 reads CASSSRRREGQGATGELFF. For the CDR3, the DNA is TGTGCCAGCAGTTCCAGACGTCGGGAGGGCCAAGGGGCCACCGGGGAGCTGTTTTTT.

This chain joins TRBV27 and TRBJ2-7; 11 bases match TRBD1. This CDR3 is built from 15 residues. V gave up 5 bases and J gave up 4 bases; unmatched junction bases: 7. Germline assignment: CDR1 MNHEY and CDR2 SMNVEV (reference sequence). The DNA of the CDR3 is TGTGCCAGCAGTCCAGGGACAGGGGGATGGTACGAGCAGTACTTC. Translated: CASSPGTGGWYEQYF.

The chain carries TRBV28 and TRBJ2-7; D is uncertain. Deletions cut 6 bases from V and 0 bases from J, with 18 bases between. This CDR3 is 16 amino acids long. The V gene's germline CDR1 is MDHEN and CDR2 SYDVKM. The CDR3 here is CASSRETTSSSYEQYF. CDR3 sequence (DNA): TGTGCCAGCAGCCGAGAAACTACTTCGAGCTCCTACGAGCAGTACTTC.

This chain uses TRBV15 with TRBJ2-1, with a possible D match to TRBD2 (5 bases). In germline, CDR1 is LNHNV, CDR2 YYDKDF (reference sequence). This CDR3 has 13 amino acids. V lost 4 bases and J lost 8, with 12 bases in between. CDR3 nucleotides: TGTGCCACCAGCAATCAGCAGAGGGATGAGCAGTTCTTC. Translation gives CATSNQQRDEQFF.

This clone was observed a single time. The J gene is TRBJ1-5, the V gene TRBV10-3; TRBD1 might be the D (5 bases). V dropped 8 bases and J dropped 4 bases, with 9 bases sitting between them. Germline V lookup: CDR1 ENHRY, CDR2 SYGVKD. The CDR3 is 12 amino acids. CDR3 DNA: TGTGCCATCGCCGGGGGTAATCAGCCCCAGCATTTT. The encoded protein is CAIAGGNQPQHF.

The rearrangement uses TRBV6-4 and TRBJ2-7; D is ambiguous. Germline V gene sequence: CDR1 MRHNA, CDR2 SNTAGT. Trimming pared 0 bases from V and 4 bases from J, leaving 13 bases between. This CDR3 spans 15 amino acids. Here the CDR3 DNA reads TGTGCCAGCAGTGACTCTCGGTGTAACCGGTACGAGCAGTACTTC. Protein: CASSDSRCNRYEQYF.

The J gene is TRBJ2-2, the V gene TRBV11-3, with 7 bases fitting TRBD2. Germline lookup yields CDR1 SGHNT and CDR2 YENEEA. The V gene end was trimmed by 5 bases and the J gene end by 6 bases; junction bases not matched to a gene: 3. The CDR3 spans 13 residues. CDR3 sequence (DNA): TGTGCCAGCAGCGGAGGACTAGCCGGGGAGCTGTTTTTT. This gives the protein CASSGGLAGELFF.